Given below is one T cell receptor (beta chain) in context. The data are from a study of tumor-infiltrating lymphocytes in oesophageal squamous cell carcinoma. MiXCR, run by TCRdb on the PCR reads, gives a single entry per CDR3 protein. The table records 9,500 to 12,000 distinct CDR3 sequences, under 60% of them present only once. CDR3 length: 17 amino acids. Germline V CDR1 and CDR2: SGHTA, FQGNSA. This TCR derives from a male donor with esophageal squamous cell carcinoma. Sequenced: esophageal tumor tissue. The chain couples TRBV7-2 to TRBJ2-1, with D uncertain. The end of the DNA aligns better with TRBJ2-7, so the J call may be wrong. DNA of the CDR3: TGTGCCAGCAGCTTAGCGCTTATGGGCCTGAGCTCCTACGAGCAGTACTTC. It specifies CASSLALMGLSSYEQYF.